This T cell receptor (beta chain) was sequenced in a study of blood T cell repertoires in COVID-19. Study information: Acute-phase and convalescent COVID-19 samples originated in the United States, Italy and Spain.

The method was immunoSEQ multiplex PCR; TCRdb's version includes in-frame clones alone and lacks a portion of them. Altogether some 120,000 clones are present, around 86% being singletons, with the ten largest covering about 16%. V was shortened by 5 bases and J by 4 bases, with 9 bases between the two germline ends. The CDR3 is 12 residues long. Germline V gene sequence: CDR1 SGDLS, CDR2 YYNGEE. This receptor was obtained from a woman aged 50 to 60 who had recovered from COVID-19. The material sequenced was peripheral blood. The chain has TRBV9 and TRBJ1-2; D ambiguous. CDR3 DNA sequence: TGTGCCAGCAGAGGGAGTGCCTATGGCTACACCTTC. Translating it yields CASRGSAYGYTF.